This entry describes one TCR beta chain. Its antigen remains unidentified. The CDR3 contains 13 residues. Trimming took off 6 bases at V and 7 bases at J, with 14 bases between the two ends. The germline V gene has CDR1 SGHDT and CDR2 YYEEEE. Use of 60 Vbeta and 13 Jbeta primers characterized the PCR. Method: immunoSEQ multiplex PCR; TCRdb's copy keeps in-frame clones and lacks some. Of 160,000 or so clones detected, 84% appear once; the ten largest clones hold 1%. Donors likely had unrecorded immune exposures despite being nominally healthy when sampled. This specimen belongs to a study of cytomegalovirus exposure and HLA in healthy donors. The study's findings and limits: In a later analysis, a missense DCLRE1C variant was linked to TCR beta V- and J-gene trimming. Donors were assumed by presence/absence analyses to have roughly uniform sequencing depth.

Sequencing was carried out using PBMCs. The chain couples TRBV5-6 to TRBJ1-5; the D gene is possibly TRBD1 (5 bases). The receptor was derived from a man aged 25-45 years in good health and CMV-seronegative. The CDR3: CASNLGEGQPQHF. Here the CDR3 DNA reads TGTGCCAGCAACTTAGGGGAAGGCCAGCCCCAGCATTTT.